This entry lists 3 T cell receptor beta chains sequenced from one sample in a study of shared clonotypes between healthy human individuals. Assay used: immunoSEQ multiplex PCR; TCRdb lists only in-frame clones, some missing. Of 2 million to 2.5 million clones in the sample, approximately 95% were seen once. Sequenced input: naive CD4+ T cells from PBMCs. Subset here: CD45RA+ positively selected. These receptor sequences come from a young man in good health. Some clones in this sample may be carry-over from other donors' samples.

CDR3 loop: CASSPPERAGTGELFF. DNA of the CDR3: TGCGCCAGCAGCCCCCCTGAGAGGGCGGGCACCGGGGAGCTGTTTTTT. The V call is TRBV5-1, the J call TRBJ2-2; D is perhaps TRBD2 (5 bases). Looked up from germline, CDR1 is SGHRS and CDR2 is YFSETQ. The length of the CDR3 is 16 residues. V was clipped by 4 bases and J by 4 bases, with 17 bases between them.

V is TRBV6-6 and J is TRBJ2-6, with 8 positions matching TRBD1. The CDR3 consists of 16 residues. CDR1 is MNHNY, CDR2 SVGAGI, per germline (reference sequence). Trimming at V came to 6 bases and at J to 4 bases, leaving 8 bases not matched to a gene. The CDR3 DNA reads TGTGCCAGCAGGACTCAGGGGGCGCGGGGGGCCAACGTCCTGACTTTC. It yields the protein CASRTQGARGANVLTF.

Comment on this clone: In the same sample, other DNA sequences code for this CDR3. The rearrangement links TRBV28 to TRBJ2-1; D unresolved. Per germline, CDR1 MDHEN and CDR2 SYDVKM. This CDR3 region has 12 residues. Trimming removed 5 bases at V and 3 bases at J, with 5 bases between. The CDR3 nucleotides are TGTGCCAGCAGTCTACGCTACAATGAGCAGTTCTTC. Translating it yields CASSLRYNEQFF.